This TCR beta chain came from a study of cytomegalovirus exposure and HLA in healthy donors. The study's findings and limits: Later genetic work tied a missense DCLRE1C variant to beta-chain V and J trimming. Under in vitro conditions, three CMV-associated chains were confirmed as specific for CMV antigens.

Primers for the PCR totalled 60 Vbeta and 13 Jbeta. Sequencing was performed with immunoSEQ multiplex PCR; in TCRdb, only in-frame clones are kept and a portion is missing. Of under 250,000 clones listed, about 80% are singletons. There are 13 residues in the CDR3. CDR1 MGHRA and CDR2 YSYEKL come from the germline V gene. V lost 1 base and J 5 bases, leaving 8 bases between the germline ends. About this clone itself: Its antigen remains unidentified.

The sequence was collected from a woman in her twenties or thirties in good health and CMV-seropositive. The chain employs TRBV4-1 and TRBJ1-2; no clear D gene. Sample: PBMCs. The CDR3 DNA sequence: TGCGCCAGCAGCCAAGGGAGGAAATATGGCTACACCTTC. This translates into CASSQGRKYGYTF.